The source of this T cell receptor beta chain is a study of OX40 agonist ivuxolimab in advanced cancers. Per the germline V gene, CDR1 is MNHNS and CDR2 is SASEGT. With 2 bases removed from V and 7 bases from J, the gap between germline ends came to 6 bases. The CDR3 covers 13 residues. TCRdb's copy holds only in-frame clones and misses some; the assay was immunoSEQ multiplex PCR. The sample carries around 80,000 clones, roughly 86% recorded once. This clone has ten or more counts. Different DNA sequences within this sample yield the same CDR3. The chain has TRBV6-1 and TRBJ1-6; D unclear. Sequencing used CD4+ or CD8+ T cells sorted from blood, obtained in a trial of the OX40 agonist ivuxolimab. The receptor comes from an adult with an advanced solid tumor such as melanoma, head and neck, liver or kidney cancer. In nucleotides, the CDR3 is TGTGCCAGCAGTGAAAAAGTCAATTCACCCCTCCACTTT. It encodes CASSEKVNSPLHF.